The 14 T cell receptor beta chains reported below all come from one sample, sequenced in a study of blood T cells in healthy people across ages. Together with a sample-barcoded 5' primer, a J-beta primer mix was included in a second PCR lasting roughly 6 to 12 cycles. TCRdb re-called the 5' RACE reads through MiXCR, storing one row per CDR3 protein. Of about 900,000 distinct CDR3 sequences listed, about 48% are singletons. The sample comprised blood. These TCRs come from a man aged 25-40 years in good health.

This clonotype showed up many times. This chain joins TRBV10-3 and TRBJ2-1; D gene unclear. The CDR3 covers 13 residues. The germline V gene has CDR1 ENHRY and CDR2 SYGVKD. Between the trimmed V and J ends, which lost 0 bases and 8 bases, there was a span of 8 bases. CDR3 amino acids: CAISESVLDEQFF. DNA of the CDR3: TGTGCCATCAGTGAGTCCGTCTTAGATGAGCAGTTCTTC.

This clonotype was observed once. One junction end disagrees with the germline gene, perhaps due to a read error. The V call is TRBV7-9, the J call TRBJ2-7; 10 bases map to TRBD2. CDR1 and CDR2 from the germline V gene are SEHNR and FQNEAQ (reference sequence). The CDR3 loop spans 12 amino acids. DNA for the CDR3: TGTTCCAGCAGCTTAGAGTCTAGCGGGAGGTACTTC. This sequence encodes CSSSLESSGRYF.

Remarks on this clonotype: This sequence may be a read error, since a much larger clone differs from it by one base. CDR3 loop: CASSRDRPNLYNEQYF. The CDR3 DNA sequence: TGTGCCAGCAGCCGGGACAGACCTAATCTTTACAATGAGCAGTACTTC. V usage is TRBV7-2 and J usage is TRBJ2-1; 7 nucleotides align to TRBD1. The better agreement between TRBJ2-7 and the DNA end casts doubt on the J call. The CDR3 sequence is 16 residues long. CDR1 SGHTA and CDR2 FQGNSA come from the germline V gene.

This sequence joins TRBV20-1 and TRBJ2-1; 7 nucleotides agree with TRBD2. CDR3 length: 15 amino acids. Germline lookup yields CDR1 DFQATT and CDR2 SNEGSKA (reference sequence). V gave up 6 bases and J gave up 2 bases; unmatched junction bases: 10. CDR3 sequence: CSAQTLGGAYNEQFF. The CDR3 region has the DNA TGCAGTGCCCAAACCCTGGGGGGGGCCTACAATGAGCAGTTCTTC.

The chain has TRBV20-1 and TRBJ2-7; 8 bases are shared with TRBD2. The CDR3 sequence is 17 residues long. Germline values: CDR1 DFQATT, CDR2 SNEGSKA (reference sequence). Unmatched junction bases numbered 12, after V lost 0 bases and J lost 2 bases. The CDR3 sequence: CSARDTGGLRVTYEQYF. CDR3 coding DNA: TGCAGTGCTAGAGATACGGGGGGGCTTCGTGTCACCTACGAGCAGTACTTC.

For the CDR3, the DNA is TGTGCCAGCAGTCCCATAGCGGGGGGCCTAAAGAGGGATGAGCAGTTCTTC. Residues: CASSPIAGGLKRDEQFF. The chain couples TRBV27 to TRBJ2-1; 10 bases are shared with TRBD2. There are 17 residues in the CDR3. The V and J ends lost 5 bases and 8 bases, in that order; junction bases with no gene match: 15. Germline V CDR1 and CDR2: MNHEY, SMNVEV (reference sequence).

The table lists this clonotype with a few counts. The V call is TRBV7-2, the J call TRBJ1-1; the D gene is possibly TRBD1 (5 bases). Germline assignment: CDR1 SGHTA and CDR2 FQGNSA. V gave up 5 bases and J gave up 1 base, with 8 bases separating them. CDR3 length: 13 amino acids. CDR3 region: CASSVRANTEAFF. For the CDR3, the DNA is TGTGCCAGCAGCGTCAGGGCGAACACTGAAGCTTTCTTT.

The CDR3 bases are TGTGCCAGCAGCTTAGTTCCGGGGGGGCCACTGGGTGAGCAGTTCTTC. Its translation: CASSLVPGGPLGEQFF. The rearrangement joins TRBV7-9 to TRBJ2-1, with TRBD2 matching over 8 bases. J was trimmed by 9 bases and V by 1 base; bases with no gene match: 11. Germline V gene lookup returns CDR1 SEHNR and CDR2 FQNEAQ (reference sequence). CDR3 length: 16 amino acids.

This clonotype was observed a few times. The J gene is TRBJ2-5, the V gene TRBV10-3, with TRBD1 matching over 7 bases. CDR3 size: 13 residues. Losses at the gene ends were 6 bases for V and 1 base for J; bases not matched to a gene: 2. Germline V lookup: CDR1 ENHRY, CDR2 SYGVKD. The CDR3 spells CAIRGQIQETQYF. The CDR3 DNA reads TGTGCCATCAGGGGACAGATCCAAGAGACCCAGTACTTC.

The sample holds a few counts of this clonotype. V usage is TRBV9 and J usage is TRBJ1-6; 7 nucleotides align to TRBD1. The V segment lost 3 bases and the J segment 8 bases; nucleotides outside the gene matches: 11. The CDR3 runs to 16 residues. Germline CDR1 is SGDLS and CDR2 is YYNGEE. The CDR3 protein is CASSAQPTGHDSPLHF. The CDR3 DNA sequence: TGTGCCAGCAGCGCACAACCGACAGGGCATGATTCACCCCTCCACTTT.

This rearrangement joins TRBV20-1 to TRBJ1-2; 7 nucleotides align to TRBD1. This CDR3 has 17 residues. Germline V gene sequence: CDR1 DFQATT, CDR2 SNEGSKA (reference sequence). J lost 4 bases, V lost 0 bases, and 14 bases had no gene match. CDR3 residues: CSARDRDSQRPGYGYTF. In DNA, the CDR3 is TGCAGTGCTAGAGATCGGGACAGCCAACGACCTGGCTATGGCTACACCTTC.

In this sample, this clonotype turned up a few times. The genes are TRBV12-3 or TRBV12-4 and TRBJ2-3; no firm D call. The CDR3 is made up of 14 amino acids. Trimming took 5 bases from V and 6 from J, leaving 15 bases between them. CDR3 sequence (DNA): TGTGCCAGCAGTACACCCCAGCCCCGGGATACGCAGTATTTT. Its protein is CASSTPQPRDTQYF.

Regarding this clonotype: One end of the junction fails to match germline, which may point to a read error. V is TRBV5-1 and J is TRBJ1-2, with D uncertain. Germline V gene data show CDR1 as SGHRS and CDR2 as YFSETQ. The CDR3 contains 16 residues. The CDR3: CASGLLPATSNYDYTF. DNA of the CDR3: TGCGCCAGCGGCTTGCTTCCAGCCACCTCTAACTATGACTACACCTTC.

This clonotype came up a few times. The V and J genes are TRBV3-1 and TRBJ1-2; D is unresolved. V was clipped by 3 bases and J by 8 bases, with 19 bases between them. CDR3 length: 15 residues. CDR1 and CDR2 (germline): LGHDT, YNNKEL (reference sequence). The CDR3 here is CASSHTEFLSGGYTF. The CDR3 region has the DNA TGTGCCAGCAGCCATACGGAATTTTTATCGGGGGGCTACACCTTC.